These 5 T cell receptor beta chains share one sample of origin, sequenced in a study of CD8 T cell repertoires and HIV-1 epitope variants. Data came from immunoSEQ multiplex PCR; TCRdb stores just in-frame clones and leaves some out. Of 90,000 or so clones listed, 74% were seen once; the top ten hold about a quarter. The sequenced sample consisted of uncultured baseline CD8+ T cells from peripheral blood mononuclear cells (PBMCs). The source of these receptors is a male donor with HIV.

Only one count was recorded for this clone. The chain couples TRBV10-2 to TRBJ2-7, with 7 bases identical to TRBD2. This CDR3 has 16 amino acids. Germline lookup yields CDR1 WSHSY and CDR2 SAAADI. J lost 1 base, V lost 8 bases, and 14 bases had no gene match. The CDR3 nucleotides are TGCGCCAGCCTCCGGAGGCCTATCGGGGGGTCCTACGAGCAGTACTTC. Its translation is CASLRRPIGGSYEQYF.

This rearrangement joins TRBV28 to TRBJ2-7, with D maybe TRBD2 (6 bases). Germline V gives CDR1 MDHEN, CDR2 SYDVKM. CDR3 size: 16 residues. V lost 1 base and J lost 2, with 15 bases in between. The CDR3: CASSLFGVDYTYEQYF. CDR3 sequence (DNA): TGTGCCAGCAGTTTATTCGGAGTGGACTATACCTACGAGCAGTACTTC.

This clone was detected ten times or more. This rearrangement joins TRBV9 to TRBJ2-1; 8 bases fit TRBD2. Germline assignment: CDR1 SGDLS and CDR2 YYNGEE. The ends lost 0 bases at V and 5 bases at J; junction bases unmatched: 4. The length of the CDR3 is 15 residues. The CDR3 DNA reads TGTGCCAGCAGCGTAGGGACTAGCCATGACAATGAGCAGTTCTTC. This codes for CASSVGTSHDNEQFF.

The chain's CDR3 is CASSFDSGQVNGYTF. The DNA for the CDR3 is TGTGCCAGCAGTTTCGATTCGGGACAGGTTAATGGCTACACCTTC. V is TRBV27 and J is TRBJ1-2; 8 bases line up with TRBD1. Losses at the gene ends were 3 bases for V and 6 bases for J; bases not matched to a gene: 9. The CDR3 sequence is 15 residues long. Germline-derived CDR1 and CDR2 are MNHEY and SMNVEV (reference sequence).

The genes are TRBV21-1 and TRBJ2-5; TRBD2 is the table's D call and was not checked against the DNA. TRBV21-1 is shown as a pseudogene. The CDR3 length is 16 residues. The CDR3 region has the DNA TGTGCCAGCAGCCTCCGAAGCTCCGGGTTCCAAGAGACCCAGTACTTC. Translating it yields CASSLRSSGFQETQYF.